This T cell receptor (beta chain) originates from a study of read filtering for tumor transcriptome and immune sequencing. Study conclusions and caveats: This fraction held mixed bone marrow immune cells after CD138-negative sorting.

At least ten counts were recorded for this clonotype. Its antigen is still unknown. From roughly 390 ng of RNA, a library with molecular barcoded alpha/delta and beta/gamma adaptors was made. TCRdb used MiXCR to reprocess the reads, holding one entry per CDR3 protein. The sample lists around 140,000 distinct CDR3 sequences, about 12% occurring once. Sampling of bone marrow took place during active disease in every patient. V lost 0 bases and J lost 1, with 9 bases in between. Germline lookup yields CDR1 DFQATT and CDR2 SNEGSKA (reference sequence). The CDR3 spans 15 residues. The chain joins TRBV20-1 to TRBJ1-4; D is ambiguous. The sequence was collected from a donor at least 40 years old with multiple myeloma. Specimen: a population of CD138-negative cells sorted from bone marrow. The chain's CDR3 is CSAREGRGTNEKLFF. The CDR3 coding sequence is TGCAGTGCTAGAGAAGGGAGAGGAACTAATGAAAAACTGTTTTTT.